This TCR beta chain was obtained from a study of control samples from healthy donors and cancer patients (dated by TCRdb to 2019 to 2021). The library came from the immunoSEQ multiplex PCR assay. TCRdb took over this immuneACCESS table, retaining in-frame rearrangements with V and J assigned. Such tables are incomplete; in checked studies, under half of the missing clones stem from an unresolved V gene, and the remainder is unexplained. The sample data list some 51,000 clones, and around 96% of these were observed just once. The ten largest clones capture 1.1% of the sample. In this sample, this clone turned up once. Its antigen is still unknown. The sample holds no much larger clone one base away, and base qualities are not on file. Taken from the germline V gene (reference sequence), the CDR1 and CDR2 loops are MNHEY and SMNVEV. The CDR3 runs 16 amino acids, cysteine and phenylalanine included. Of all the DNA, just the CDR3 is kept, 48 bases in frame from base 1. Germline trimming amounts to 3 bases on V and 0 bases on J, with 3 as the count of junction bases outside the gene matches.

Sequencing used blood. The chain was built from TRBV27 and TRBJ2-1, and TRBD2 matches 9 of the central bases. This sequence originates from a woman between 18 and 29 years old in good health. CDR3 reads: CASSFRGGASYNEQFF. The DNA reads TGTGCCAGCAGTTTTCGCGGGGGGGCCTCCTACAATGAGCAGTTCTTC.